The clone carrying this TCR beta chain showed up many times. What it binds is not known. Trimming cost V 4 bases and J 6 bases; bases outside gene matches: 2. Germline values: CDR1 MDHEN, CDR2 SYDVKM. The CDR3 contains 12 residues. MiXCR, run by TCRdb on the PCR reads, gives a single entry per CDR3 protein. This table holds more than 250,000 distinct CDR3 sequences, about a fifth found once. This entry comes from a study of molecular identifiers for immune sequencing clone quantification. Whole-study findings and limits: Jurkat TCR RNA spiked in from one cell reportedly remained identifiable amid over 850,000 naive cells.

The sample consisted of naive CD8+ T cells from blood, with Jurkat cell RNA spiked in. This sample's subset: FACS-sorted CD8+CD4-CCR7+CD45RA+ naive T cells. The chain links TRBV28 to TRBJ2-7, with 8 nucleotides matching TRBD1. The sequence was obtained from a human donor in good health. Some libraries in this study had Jurkat cell RNA spiked in. CDR3 in DNA: TGTGCCAGCAGTTGGACAGGGTTCGAGCAGTACTTC. Amino acids: CASSWTGFEQYF.